The present T cell receptor (beta chain) was sequenced within a study of T cell repertoires in cytomegalovirus infection. Study-wide background: Carrying CMV and the relevant HLA type showed in public TCR beta signatures.

On this clonotype: What it recognizes is unknown.

In TCRdb, the reads were re-called with MiXCR into one record per CDR3 protein. The sample shows hundreds of thousands of distinct CDR3 sequences, around 30% of them seen only once. The V segment lost 8 bases and the J segment 16 bases; nucleotides outside the gene matches: 6. This CDR3 spans 9 amino acids. The germline V gene encodes CDR1 DFQATT and CDR2 SNEGSKA (reference sequence). Study conclusions and caveats: The study found HLA-C-restricted CMV-specific TCR beta clonotypes dominating the ex vivo response.

The specimen was cultured PBMCs, collected from culture after CMV antigen stimulation. This sequence joins TRBV20-1 and TRBJ2-1; TRBD1 matches 9 bases. This clonotype originated in a human donor in good health (CMV status not recorded). Some clones in this sample may be carry-over from other donors' samples. CDR3 bases: TGCAGTTCCCGGGACAGGGACTTCTTC. It specifies CSSRDRDFF.